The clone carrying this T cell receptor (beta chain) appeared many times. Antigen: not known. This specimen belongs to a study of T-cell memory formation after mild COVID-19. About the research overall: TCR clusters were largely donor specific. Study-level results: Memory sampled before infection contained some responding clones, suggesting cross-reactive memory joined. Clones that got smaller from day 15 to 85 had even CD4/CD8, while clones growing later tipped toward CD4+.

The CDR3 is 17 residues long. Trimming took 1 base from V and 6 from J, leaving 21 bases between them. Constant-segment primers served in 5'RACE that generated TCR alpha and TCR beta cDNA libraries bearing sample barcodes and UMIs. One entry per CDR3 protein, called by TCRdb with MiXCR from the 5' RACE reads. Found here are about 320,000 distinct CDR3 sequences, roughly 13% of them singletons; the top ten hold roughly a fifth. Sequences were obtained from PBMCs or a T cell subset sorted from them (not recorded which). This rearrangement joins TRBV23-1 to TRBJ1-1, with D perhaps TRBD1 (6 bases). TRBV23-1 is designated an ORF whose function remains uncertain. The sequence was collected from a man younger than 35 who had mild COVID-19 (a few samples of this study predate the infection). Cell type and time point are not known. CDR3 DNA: TGCGCCAGCAGTCAATGGGACATCCGAGGACGGGGTCCTGAAGCTTTCTTT. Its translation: CASSQWDIRGRGPEAFF.